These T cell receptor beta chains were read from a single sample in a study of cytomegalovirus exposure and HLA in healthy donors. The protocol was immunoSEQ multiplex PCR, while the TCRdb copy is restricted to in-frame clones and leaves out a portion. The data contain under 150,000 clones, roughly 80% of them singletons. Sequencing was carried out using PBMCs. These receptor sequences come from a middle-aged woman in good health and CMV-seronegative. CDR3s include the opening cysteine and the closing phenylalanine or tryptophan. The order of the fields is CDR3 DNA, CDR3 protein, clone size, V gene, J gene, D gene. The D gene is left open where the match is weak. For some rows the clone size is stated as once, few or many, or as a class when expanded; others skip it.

cdr3_nt: TGTGCCAGCAGTGCCCGACAGGGGGCCGAGCAGTACTTC; cdr3_aa: CASSARQGAEQYF; clone_size: .; v_call: TRBV2; j_call: TRBJ2-7; d_call: TRBD1
cdr3_nt: TGCGCCAGCAGCCAGGCCGACAGGGGCCGGGAGCAGTTCTTC; cdr3_aa: CASSQADRGREQFF; clone_size: .; v_call: TRBV4-3; j_call: TRBJ2-1; d_call: TRBD1
cdr3_nt: TGTGCCACCGCGGGACAGGGGAACACTGAAGCTTTCTTT; cdr3_aa: CATAGQGNTEAFF; clone_size: .; v_call: TRBV19; j_call: TRBJ1-1; d_call: TRBD1
cdr3_nt: TGTGCCAGCAGCTTCGGCGGGGGGGAGACCCAGTACTTC; cdr3_aa: CASSFGGGETQYF; clone_size: .; v_call: TRBV7-3; j_call: TRBJ2-5; d_call: TRBD2
cdr3_nt: TGTGCCAGCAGCGTAGGGGAGGGACAGCCCCAGCATTTT; cdr3_aa: CASSVGEGQPQHF; clone_size: .; v_call: TRBV9; j_call: TRBJ1-5; d_call: .
cdr3_nt: TGTGCCAGCAGCTTTCGGGACAGGGGTAACGAGCAGTACTTC; cdr3_aa: CASSFRDRGNEQYF; clone_size: .; v_call: TRBV5-5; j_call: TRBJ2-7; d_call: TRBD1
cdr3_nt: TGTGCCAGCAGCTTAGCTGTTAGCGGATCTTTCAATGAGCAGTTCTTC; cdr3_aa: CASSLAVSGSFNEQFF; clone_size: .; v_call: TRBV7-2; j_call: TRBJ2-1; d_call: .
cdr3_nt: TGTGCCAGCAGCGCCCTAGCGGGAGGGTTTGGGAATGAGCAGTTCTTC; cdr3_aa: CASSALAGGFGNEQFF; clone_size: .; v_call: TRBV9; j_call: TRBJ2-1; d_call: TRBD2
cdr3_nt: TGTGCCAGCAAGGAAGTTGGTGCGGGGCCGCAGTATTTT; cdr3_aa: CASKEVGAGPQYF; clone_size: .; v_call: TRBV2; j_call: TRBJ2-3; d_call: .
cdr3_nt: TGTGCCAGTAGTATGGGACTGGCCCGAGGGCGGTCCATATATTTT; cdr3_aa: CASSMGLARGRSIYF; clone_size: .; v_call: TRBV19; j_call: TRBJ1-3; d_call: .
cdr3_nt: TGTGCCAGCAGCCCAGGGGGAAACTCCTACGAGCAGTACTTC; cdr3_aa: CASSPGGNSYEQYF; clone_size: once; v_call: TRBV7-2; j_call: TRBJ2-7; d_call: TRBD1
cdr3_nt: TGTGCCAGCAGCCACTCCGGTCAGCCCCAGCATTTT; cdr3_aa: CASSHSGQPQHF; clone_size: .; v_call: TRBV7-2; j_call: TRBJ1-5; d_call: .
cdr3_nt: TGTGCCAGCACACCCCGGGACTTGAGCTACGAGCAGTACTTC; cdr3_aa: CASTPRDLSYEQYF; clone_size: once; v_call: TRBV6-1; j_call: TRBJ2-7; d_call: .
cdr3_nt: TGTGCCAGCAGCCCCCTAGCGGCCGTCACAGATACGCAGTATTTT; cdr3_aa: CASSPLAAVTDTQYF; clone_size: .; v_call: TRBV6-6; j_call: TRBJ2-3; d_call: TRBD2
cdr3_nt: TGTGCCAGTAGTATAACTGGACAGACGAGGCCTTACAATGAGCAGTTCTTC; cdr3_aa: CASSITGQTRPYNEQFF; clone_size: .; v_call: TRBV19; j_call: TRBJ2-1; d_call: .
cdr3_nt: TGTGCCAGCAGCTTAGGACTTAGCGGGGGGGCCACAGATACGCAGTATTTT; cdr3_aa: CASSLGLSGGATDTQYF; clone_size: once; v_call: TRBV7-2; j_call: TRBJ2-3; d_call: TRBD2
cdr3_nt: TGTGCCAGCAGGGGGGGACAGGGCTTTTTTGCAGATACGCAGTATTTT; cdr3_aa: CASRGGQGFFADTQYF; clone_size: .; v_call: TRBV6-6; j_call: TRBJ2-3; d_call: TRBD1
cdr3_nt: TGTGCCAGCAGTGGGAGGGAGACCCAGTACTTC; cdr3_aa: CASSGRETQYF; clone_size: .; v_call: TRBV2; j_call: TRBJ2-5; d_call: .
cdr3_nt: TGTGCCAGCAGCTTTTATGCCAGTCACACAGATACGCAGTATTTT; cdr3_aa: CASSFYASHTDTQYF; clone_size: .; v_call: TRBV7-8; j_call: TRBJ2-3; d_call: .
cdr3_nt: TGTGCCAGCATCCCCCCTCTGAACACTGAAGCTTTCTTT; cdr3_aa: CASIPPLNTEAFF; clone_size: .; v_call: TRBV7-9; j_call: TRBJ1-1; d_call: .
cdr3_nt: TGTGCCAGTAGTATAGGGCCAGGGGGCTCCTACGAGCAGTACTTC; cdr3_aa: CASSIGPGGSYEQYF; clone_size: .; v_call: TRBV19; j_call: TRBJ2-7; d_call: TRBD1
cdr3_nt: TGTGCCAGCAGCTCTAGGACAGGAGAGTACGAGCAGTACTTC; cdr3_aa: CASSSRTGEYEQYF; clone_size: .; v_call: TRBV7-6; j_call: TRBJ2-7; d_call: TRBD1
cdr3_nt: TGTGCCAGCAGTTACTCGTCCAGGGTCAACAATGAGCAGTTCTTC; cdr3_aa: CASSYSSRVNNEQFF; clone_size: .; v_call: TRBV6-6; j_call: TRBJ2-1; d_call: .
cdr3_nt: TGTGCCAGCAGGGCCCACAGGGGGCTAACAGATACGCAGTATTTT; cdr3_aa: CASRAHRGLTDTQYF; clone_size: .; v_call: TRBV28; j_call: TRBJ2-3; d_call: TRBD1
cdr3_nt: TGTGCCAGCAGCGCTAGCGGGGCGAGTGGGGGGGAGCTGTTTTTT; cdr3_aa: CASSASGASGGELFF; clone_size: .; v_call: TRBV7-8; j_call: TRBJ2-2; d_call: TRBD2
cdr3_nt: TGTGCCAGCAGCTTGGCCGGGGGACAGGGCCACAATGAGCAGTTCTTC; cdr3_aa: CASSLAGGQGHNEQFF; clone_size: .; v_call: TRBV5-4; j_call: TRBJ2-1; d_call: TRBD1
cdr3_nt: TGTGCCAGCAGCTTGGGCAATGTTGCGGGCTGGGACAAAAACATTCAGTACTTC; cdr3_aa: CASSLGNVAGWDKNIQYF; clone_size: .; v_call: TRBV5-6; j_call: TRBJ2-4; d_call: .